This is a list of T cell receptor beta chains from one sample in a study of cytomegalovirus exposure and HLA in healthy donors. Generated by immunoSEQ multiplex PCR, the TCRdb table keeps only in-frame clones and is missing some. The sample lists about 140,000 clones, 82% occurring once. Sequenced input: PBMCs. These receptors were obtained from a man younger than 35 in good health and CMV-seropositive. CDR3s include the opening cysteine and the closing phenylalanine or tryptophan. The order of the fields is CDR3 protein, V gene, J gene.

cdr3_aa: CASRVSLVGGGYTF
v_call: TRBV28
j_call: TRBJ1-2

cdr3_aa: CASSQEWSNYEQYF
v_call: TRBV4-2
j_call: TRBJ2-7

cdr3_aa: CASRATTGTSGSYNEQFF
v_call: TRBV2
j_call: TRBJ2-1

cdr3_aa: CASSLAGGQEETQYF
v_call: TRBV7-9
j_call: TRBJ2-5

cdr3_aa: CASGQYDCGYTF
v_call: TRBV21-1
j_call: TRBJ1-2

cdr3_aa: CASSAGTPNTEAFF
v_call: TRBV9
j_call: TRBJ1-1

cdr3_aa: CASRGQNLQEQYF
v_call: TRBV5-1
j_call: TRBJ2-7

cdr3_aa: CASSSSGLYEQYF
v_call: TRBV7-9
j_call: TRBJ2-7

cdr3_aa: CSVERDRASGYTF
v_call: TRBV29-1
j_call: TRBJ1-2

cdr3_aa: CAWSVMRGNQPQHF
v_call: TRBV30
j_call: TRBJ1-5

cdr3_aa: CASSSYDRRPEAFF
v_call: TRBV28
j_call: TRBJ1-1

cdr3_aa: CASSDWTGGAYEQYF
v_call: TRBV10-2
j_call: TRBJ2-7

cdr3_aa: CASSSRLNYNEQFF
v_call: TRBV11-3
j_call: TRBJ2-1

cdr3_aa: CSVGKREFNEQFF
v_call: TRBV29-1
j_call: TRBJ2-1

cdr3_aa: CASSPGTGGLNQPQHF
v_call: TRBV28
j_call: TRBJ1-5

cdr3_aa: CASMGLAATDTQYF
v_call: TRBV19
j_call: TRBJ2-3

cdr3_aa: CASSYSSGIYEQYF
v_call: TRBV6-5
j_call: TRBJ2-7

cdr3_aa: CASSSSGPSYEQYF
v_call: TRBV5-1
j_call: TRBJ2-7

cdr3_aa: CASSLRPDRVGNQPQHF
v_call: TRBV7-8
j_call: TRBJ1-5

cdr3_aa: CASSQTGEQYF
v_call: TRBV19
j_call: TRBJ2-7

cdr3_aa: CASSYREYTGELFF
v_call: TRBV2
j_call: TRBJ2-2

cdr3_aa: CASSQYIEAFF
v_call: TRBV7-2
j_call: TRBJ1-1

cdr3_aa: CASSFRDRDFYGYTF
v_call: TRBV5-1
j_call: TRBJ1-2

cdr3_aa: CASSLEEAGGPGETQYF
v_call: TRBV5-1
j_call: TRBJ2-5

cdr3_aa: CASKESSGVADTQYF
v_call: TRBV9
j_call: TRBJ2-3

cdr3_aa: CSALSTVNYGYTF
v_call: TRBV29-1
j_call: TRBJ1-2

cdr3_aa: CASSHNPPTGVNQPQHF
v_call: TRBV4-2
j_call: TRBJ1-5

cdr3_aa: CASSEGGRGMFF
v_call: TRBV10-2
j_call: TRBJ1-4

cdr3_aa: CASSLVTSRADTQYF
v_call: TRBV5-1
j_call: TRBJ2-3

cdr3_aa: CASSLAQKNTEAFF
v_call: TRBV5-1
j_call: TRBJ1-1

cdr3_aa: CASRPPGRGSYNEQFF
v_call: TRBV5-6
j_call: TRBJ2-1

cdr3_aa: CASEGQGVVVRADTQYF
v_call: TRBV2
j_call: TRBJ2-3

cdr3_aa: CASRPRGRGTYEQYF
v_call: TRBV28
j_call: TRBJ2-7

cdr3_aa: CASSEGLAGFVGEQFF
v_call: TRBV13
j_call: TRBJ2-1

cdr3_aa: CASSLLVTSGFNEQFF
v_call: TRBV11-2
j_call: TRBJ2-1

cdr3_aa: CASSQQGARGEKLFF
v_call: TRBV4-1
j_call: TRBJ1-4

cdr3_aa: CASSIGGSGTDTQYF
v_call: TRBV19
j_call: TRBJ2-3

cdr3_aa: CASSVRGDTQYF
v_call: TRBV28
j_call: TRBJ2-3

cdr3_aa: CASSSTGTGGRDEQYF
v_call: TRBV5-4
j_call: TRBJ2-7

cdr3_aa: CASSLRWTPGNTIYF
v_call: TRBV27
j_call: TRBJ1-3

cdr3_aa: CASSDQQGSTDTQYF
v_call: TRBV6-1
j_call: TRBJ2-3

cdr3_aa: CASSIRQGGTDTQYF
v_call: TRBV19
j_call: TRBJ2-3

cdr3_aa: CASSNKSLDRSSRYEQYF
v_call: TRBV25-1
j_call: TRBJ2-7

cdr3_aa: CASRGTGAQGEQYF
v_call: TRBV6-5
j_call: -

cdr3_aa: CASSRWGQGFYGYTF
v_call: TRBV27
j_call: TRBJ1-2